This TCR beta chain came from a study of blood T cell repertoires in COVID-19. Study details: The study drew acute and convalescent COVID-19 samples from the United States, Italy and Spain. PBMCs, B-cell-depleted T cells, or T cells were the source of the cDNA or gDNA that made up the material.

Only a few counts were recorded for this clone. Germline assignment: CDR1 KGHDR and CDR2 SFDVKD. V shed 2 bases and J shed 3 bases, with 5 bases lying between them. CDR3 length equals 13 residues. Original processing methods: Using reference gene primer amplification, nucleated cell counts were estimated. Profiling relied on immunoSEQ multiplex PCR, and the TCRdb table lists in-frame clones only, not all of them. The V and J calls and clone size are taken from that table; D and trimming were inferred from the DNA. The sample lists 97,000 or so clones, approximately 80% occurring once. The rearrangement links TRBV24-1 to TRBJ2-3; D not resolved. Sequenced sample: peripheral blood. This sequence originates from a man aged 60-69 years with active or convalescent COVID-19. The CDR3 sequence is CATSDSVTDTQYF. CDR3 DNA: TGTGCCACCAGTGATTCCGTGACAGATACGCAGTATTTT.